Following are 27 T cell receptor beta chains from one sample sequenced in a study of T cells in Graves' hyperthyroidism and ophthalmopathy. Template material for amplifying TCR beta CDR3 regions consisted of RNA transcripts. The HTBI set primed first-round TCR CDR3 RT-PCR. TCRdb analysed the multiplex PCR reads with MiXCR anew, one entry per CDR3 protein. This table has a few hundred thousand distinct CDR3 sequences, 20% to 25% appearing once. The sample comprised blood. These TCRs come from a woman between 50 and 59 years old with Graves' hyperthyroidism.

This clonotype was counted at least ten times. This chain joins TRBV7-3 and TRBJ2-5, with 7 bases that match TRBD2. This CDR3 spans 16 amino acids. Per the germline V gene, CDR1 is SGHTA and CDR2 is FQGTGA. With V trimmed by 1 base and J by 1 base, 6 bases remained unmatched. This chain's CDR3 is CASSLNRGESQETQYF. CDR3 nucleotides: TGTGCCAGCAGCTTAAATCGGGGGGAGAGCCAAGAGACCCAGTACTTC.

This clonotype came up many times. In nucleotides, the CDR3 is TGTGCCAGCAACGGCGGGGGGGCCGGGGAGACCCAGTACTTC. Translated, it gives CASNGGGAGETQYF. The gene calls are TRBV6-1 and TRBJ2-5; 9 nucleotides line up with TRBD2. The germline CDR1 and CDR2 sequences are MNHNS and SASEGT. After removal of 7 bases from V and 5 bases from J, the junction contained 8 bases not matched to a gene. This CDR3 region has 14 residues.

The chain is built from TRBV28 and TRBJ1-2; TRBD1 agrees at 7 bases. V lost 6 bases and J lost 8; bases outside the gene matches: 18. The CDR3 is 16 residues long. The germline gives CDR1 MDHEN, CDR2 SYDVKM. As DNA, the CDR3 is TGTGCCAGCAGCAGAACAGGGGAGGCGATTGTGAGGGGCTACACCTTC. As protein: CASSRTGEAIVRGYTF.

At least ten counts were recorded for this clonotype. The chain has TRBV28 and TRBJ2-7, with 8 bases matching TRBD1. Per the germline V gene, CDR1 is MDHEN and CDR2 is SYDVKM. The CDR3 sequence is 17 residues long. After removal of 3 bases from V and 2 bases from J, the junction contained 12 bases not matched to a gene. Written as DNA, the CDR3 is TGTGCCAGCAGTTTTATCCGCTCACAGGGGGATCCCTACGAGCAGTACTTC. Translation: CASSFIRSQGDPYEQYF.

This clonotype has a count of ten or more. The CDR3 spells CATTIGQRITEAFF. CDR3 sequence (DNA): TGTGCCACTACGATCGGACAGCGAATCACTGAAGCTTTCTTT. The gene calls are TRBV6-1 and TRBJ1-1; tentative D call: TRBD1 (6 bases). CDR3 length equals 14 residues. V was cut by 10 bases and J by 4 bases, with 19 bases left in between. Germline CDR1 reads MNHNS; CDR2 reads SASEGT.

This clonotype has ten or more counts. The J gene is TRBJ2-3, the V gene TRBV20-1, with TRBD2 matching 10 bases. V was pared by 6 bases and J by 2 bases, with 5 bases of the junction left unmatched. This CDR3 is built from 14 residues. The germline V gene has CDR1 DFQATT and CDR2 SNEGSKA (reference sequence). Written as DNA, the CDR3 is TGCAGTGCAATTACTAGCGGGAACACAGATACGCAGTATTTT. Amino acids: CSAITSGNTDTQYF.

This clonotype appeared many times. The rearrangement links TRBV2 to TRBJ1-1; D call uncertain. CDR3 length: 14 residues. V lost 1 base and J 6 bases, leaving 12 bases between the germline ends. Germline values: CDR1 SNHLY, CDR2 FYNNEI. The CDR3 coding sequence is TGTGCCAGCAGTGAAGAGATGGCCCACGCTGAAGCTTTCTTT. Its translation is CASSEEMAHAEAFF.

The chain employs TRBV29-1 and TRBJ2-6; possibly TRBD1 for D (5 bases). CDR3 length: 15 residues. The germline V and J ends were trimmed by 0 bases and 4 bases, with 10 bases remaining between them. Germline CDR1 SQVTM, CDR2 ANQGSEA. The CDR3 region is CSVEDQRGGANVLTF. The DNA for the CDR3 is TGCAGCGTTGAAGATCAAAGGGGAGGGGCCAACGTCCTGACTTTC.

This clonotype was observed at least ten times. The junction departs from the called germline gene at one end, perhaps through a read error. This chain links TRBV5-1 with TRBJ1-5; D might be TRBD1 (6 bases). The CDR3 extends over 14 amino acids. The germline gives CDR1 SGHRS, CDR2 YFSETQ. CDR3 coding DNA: TGTGCCAGCAGCCTACAGGGAGGCAATCAGCCCCAGCATTTT. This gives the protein CASSLQGGNQPQHF.

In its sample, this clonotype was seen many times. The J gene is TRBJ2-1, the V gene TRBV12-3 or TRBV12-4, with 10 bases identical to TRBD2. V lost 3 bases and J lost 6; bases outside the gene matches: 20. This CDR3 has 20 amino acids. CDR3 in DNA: TGTGCCAGCAGTTTTTTGGCGCGCGTGACTAGCGGGCCTAATGGCAATGAGCAGTTCTTC. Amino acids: CASSFLARVTSGPNGNEQFF.

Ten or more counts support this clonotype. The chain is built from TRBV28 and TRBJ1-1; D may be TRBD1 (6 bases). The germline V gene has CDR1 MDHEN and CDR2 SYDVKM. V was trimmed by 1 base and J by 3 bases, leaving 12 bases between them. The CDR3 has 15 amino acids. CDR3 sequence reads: CASSLYYRADTEAFF. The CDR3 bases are TGTGCCAGCAGTTTATATTACAGGGCCGACACTGAAGCTTTCTTT.

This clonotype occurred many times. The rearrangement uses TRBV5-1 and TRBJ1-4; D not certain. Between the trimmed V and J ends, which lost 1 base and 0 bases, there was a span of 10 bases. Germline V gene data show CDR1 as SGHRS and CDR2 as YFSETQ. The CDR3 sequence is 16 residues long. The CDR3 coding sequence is TGCGCCAGCAGCTTGCGTGGAGACGCAACTAATGAAAAACTGTTTTTT. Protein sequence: CASSLRGDATNEKLFF.

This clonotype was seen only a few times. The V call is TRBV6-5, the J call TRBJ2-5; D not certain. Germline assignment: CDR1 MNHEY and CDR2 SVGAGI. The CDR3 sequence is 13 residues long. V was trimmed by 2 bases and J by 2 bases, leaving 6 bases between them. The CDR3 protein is CASSYGWQETQYF. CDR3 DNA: TGTGCCAGCAGTTACGGCTGGCAAGAGACCCAGTACTTC.

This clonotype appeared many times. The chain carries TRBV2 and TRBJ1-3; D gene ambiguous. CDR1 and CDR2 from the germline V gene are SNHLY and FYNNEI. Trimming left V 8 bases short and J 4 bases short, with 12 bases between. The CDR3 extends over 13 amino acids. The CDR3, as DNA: TGTGCCAGCGGGTTGGATGCCGGAAACACCATATATTTT. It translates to CASGLDAGNTIYF.

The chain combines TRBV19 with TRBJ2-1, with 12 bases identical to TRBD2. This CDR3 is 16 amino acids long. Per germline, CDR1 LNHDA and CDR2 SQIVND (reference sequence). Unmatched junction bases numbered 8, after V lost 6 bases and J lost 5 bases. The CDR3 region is CASSPTSGGINNEQFF. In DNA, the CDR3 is TGTGCCAGTAGCCCGACTAGCGGGGGTATCAACAATGAGCAGTTCTTC.

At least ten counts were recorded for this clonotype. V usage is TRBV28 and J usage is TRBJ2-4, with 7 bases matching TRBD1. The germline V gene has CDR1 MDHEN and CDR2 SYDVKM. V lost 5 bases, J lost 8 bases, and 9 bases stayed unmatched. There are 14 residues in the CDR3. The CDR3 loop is CASSQDRLQDIQYF. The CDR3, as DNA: TGTGCCAGCAGTCAGGACAGGCTGCAAGACATTCAGTACTTC.

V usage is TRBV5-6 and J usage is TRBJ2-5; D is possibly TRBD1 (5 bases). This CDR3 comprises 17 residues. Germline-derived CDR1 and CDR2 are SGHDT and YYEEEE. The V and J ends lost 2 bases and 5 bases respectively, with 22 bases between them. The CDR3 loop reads CASSFDRGGFGTETQYF. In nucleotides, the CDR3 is TGTGCCAGCAGCTTCGATAGGGGCGGATTTGGCACGGAGACCCAGTACTTC.

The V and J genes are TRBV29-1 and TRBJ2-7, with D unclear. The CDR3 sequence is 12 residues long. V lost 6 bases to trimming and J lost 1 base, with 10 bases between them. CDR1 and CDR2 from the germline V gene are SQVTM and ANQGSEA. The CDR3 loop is CSVPGPSYEQYF. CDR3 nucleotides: TGCAGCGTCCCGGGCCCTTCCTACGAGCAGTACTTC.

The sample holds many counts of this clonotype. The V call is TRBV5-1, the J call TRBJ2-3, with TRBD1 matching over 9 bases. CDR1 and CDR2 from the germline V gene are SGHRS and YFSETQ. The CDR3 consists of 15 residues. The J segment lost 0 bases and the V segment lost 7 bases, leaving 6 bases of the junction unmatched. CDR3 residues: CASGQGRASTDTQYF. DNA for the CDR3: TGCGCCAGCGGACAGGGGAGGGCTAGCACAGATACGCAGTATTTT.

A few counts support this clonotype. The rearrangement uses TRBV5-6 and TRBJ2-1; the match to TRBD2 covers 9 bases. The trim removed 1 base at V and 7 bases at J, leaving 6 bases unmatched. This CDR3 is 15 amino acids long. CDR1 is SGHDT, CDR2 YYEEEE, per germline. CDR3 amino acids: CASSLSAGGPNEQFF. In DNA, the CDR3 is TGTGCCAGCAGCTTGAGCGCGGGAGGGCCGAATGAGCAGTTCTTC.

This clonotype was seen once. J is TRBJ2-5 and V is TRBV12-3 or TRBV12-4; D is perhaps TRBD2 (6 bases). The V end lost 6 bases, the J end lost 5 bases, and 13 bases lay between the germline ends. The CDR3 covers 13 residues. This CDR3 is CASSLLASETQYF. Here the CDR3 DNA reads TGTGCCAGCAGCCTACTAGCATCGGAGACCCAGTACTTC.

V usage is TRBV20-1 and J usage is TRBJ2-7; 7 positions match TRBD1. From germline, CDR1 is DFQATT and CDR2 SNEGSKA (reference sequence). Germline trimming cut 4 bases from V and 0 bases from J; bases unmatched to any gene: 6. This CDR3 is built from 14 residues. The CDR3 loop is CSATGTESSYEQYF. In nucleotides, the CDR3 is TGCAGTGCTACCGGGACAGAGAGCTCCTACGAGCAGTACTTC.

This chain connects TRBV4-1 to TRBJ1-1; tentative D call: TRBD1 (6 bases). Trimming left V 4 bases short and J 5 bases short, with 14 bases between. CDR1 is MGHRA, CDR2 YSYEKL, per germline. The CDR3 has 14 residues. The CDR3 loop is CASSPKRQGTEAFF. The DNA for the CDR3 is TGCGCCAGCAGCCCCAAAAGGCAGGGGACTGAAGCTTTCTTT.

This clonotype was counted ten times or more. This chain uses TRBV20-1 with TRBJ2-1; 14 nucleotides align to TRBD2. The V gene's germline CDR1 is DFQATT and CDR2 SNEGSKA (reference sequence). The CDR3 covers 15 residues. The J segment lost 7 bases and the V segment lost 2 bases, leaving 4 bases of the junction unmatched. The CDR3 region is CSARFRLAGGNEQFF. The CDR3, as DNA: TGCAGTGCTAGATTTCGACTAGCGGGAGGGAATGAGCAGTTCTTC.

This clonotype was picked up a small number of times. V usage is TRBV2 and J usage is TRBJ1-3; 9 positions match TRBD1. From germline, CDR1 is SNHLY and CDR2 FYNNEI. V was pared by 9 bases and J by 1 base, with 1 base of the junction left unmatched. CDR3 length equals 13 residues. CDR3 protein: CARQGASGNTIYF. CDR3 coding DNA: TGTGCCAGACAGGGGGCTTCTGGAAACACCATATATTTT.

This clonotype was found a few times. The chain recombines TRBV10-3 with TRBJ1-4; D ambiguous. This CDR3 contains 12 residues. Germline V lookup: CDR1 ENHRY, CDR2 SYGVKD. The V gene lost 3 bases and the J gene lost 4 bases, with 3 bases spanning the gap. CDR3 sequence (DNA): TGTGCCATCAGTGACCTTAATGAAAAACTGTTTTTT. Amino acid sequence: CAISDLNEKLFF.

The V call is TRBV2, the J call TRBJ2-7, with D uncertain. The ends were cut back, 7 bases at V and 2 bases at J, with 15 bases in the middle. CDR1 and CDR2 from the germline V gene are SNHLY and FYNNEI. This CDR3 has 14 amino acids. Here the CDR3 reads CASTPDWEAYEQYF. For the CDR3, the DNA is TGTGCCAGCACCCCCGACTGGGAAGCCTACGAGCAGTACTTC. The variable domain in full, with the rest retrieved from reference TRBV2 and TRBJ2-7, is EPEVTQTPSHQVTQMGQEVILRCVPISNHLYFYWYRQILGQKVEFLVSFYNNEISEKSEIFDDQFSVERPDGSNFTLKIRSTKLEDSAMYFCASTPDWEAYEQYFGPGTRLTVT.